This T cell receptor beta chain is from a study of T-cell reconstitution after alpha-beta-depleted transplantation in children (dated by TCRdb to the mid-2010s). Background on the whole study: Using TCR repertoire profiling, the study quantitatively followed how T-cell immune reconstitution unfolded in children after TCRalphabeta/CD19-depleted allogeneic hematopoietic cell transplantation. What the work shows at the level of the full study, not this receptor alone: The high TCRbeta diversity at day 60 in some patients was ascribed to recipient T cells and intrathymic progenitors that had survived conditioning. The frequencies of hyperexpanded clones fell over the following months, and after one year, T-cell counts and TCRbeta diversity were mostly attributed to newly produced T cells. About two months after transplant, the apparently early recovery of alphabetaT-cell counts reportedly depended on just several hundred clones that had expanded rapidly and came from non-depleted graft cells.

Library prep was done by PCR. The instrument given in TCRdb is Illumina HiSeq 2500. TCR library preparation used molecular barcoding, with unique molecular identifiers applied to normalize quantification of the TCRbeta repertoire. The public reads were reanalyzed by TCRdb: fastp trimming at Q25, MiXCR alignment, in-frame beta chains only. For every CDR3 protein sequence, its rows merge into one entry that carries the most common genes and DNA. For this sample the table gives almost 250,000 distinct CDR3 sequences, of which about 25% were detected only once. More than 2% of the sample is in the top ten clones. At the junction V is shortened by 3 bases and J by 0 bases; bases outside the gene matches: 15. The CDR3 covers 20 residues, taking in both the cysteine and the phenylalanine. The read is trimmed to its CDR3 DNA, 60 bases read in frame from base 1. The treatment or condition label of this sample denotes: allogeneic hematopoietic cell transplantation with graft depleted of TCRalphabeta T cells and CD19 B cells. The children who served as transplant recipients had been given grafts of TCRalphabeta/CD19-depleted allogeneic hematopoietic cells.

In the case of this clonotype: The antigen it binds to is not known. No per-base quality is available; no much larger clone lies one base away.

The specimen comprised PBMCs, sampled before TCRalphabeta/CD19-depleted stem cell transplant. The chain was built from TRBV12-3 or TRBV12-4 and TRBJ2-1; TRBD2 lines up with 9 middle nucleotides. This receptor was taken from a girl aged 2-10 years with Fanconi anemia, due to receive a stem cell transplant. The CDR3 corresponds to CASSLGLGLAVFSSYNEQFF. The bases are TGTGCCAGCAGTTTGGGTTTGGGACTAGCAGTCTTCAGCTCCTACAATGAGCAGTTCTTC.